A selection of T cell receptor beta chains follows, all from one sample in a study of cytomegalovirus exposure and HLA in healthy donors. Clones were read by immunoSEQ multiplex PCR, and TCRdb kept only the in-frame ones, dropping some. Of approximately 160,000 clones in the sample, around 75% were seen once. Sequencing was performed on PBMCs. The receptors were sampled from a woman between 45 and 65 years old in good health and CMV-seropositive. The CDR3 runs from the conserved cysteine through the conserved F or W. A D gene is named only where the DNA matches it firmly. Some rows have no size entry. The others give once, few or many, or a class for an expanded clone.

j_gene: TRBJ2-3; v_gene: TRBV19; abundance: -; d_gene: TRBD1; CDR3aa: CASSGTGSTDTQYF; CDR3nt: TGTGCCAGTAGTGGGACAGGGTCGACAGATACGCAGTATTTT
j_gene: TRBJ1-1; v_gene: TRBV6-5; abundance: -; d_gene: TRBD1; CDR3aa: CASTGQGKYTEAFF; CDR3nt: TGTGCCAGCACGGGACAGGGGAAATATACTGAAGCTTTCTTT
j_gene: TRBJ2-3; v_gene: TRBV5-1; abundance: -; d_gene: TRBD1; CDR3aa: CASSPTGTDTDTQYF; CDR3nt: TGCGCCAGCAGCCCGACCGGGACAGACACAGATACGCAGTATTTT
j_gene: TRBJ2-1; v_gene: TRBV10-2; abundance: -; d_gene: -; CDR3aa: CASSDSPVGGYNEQFF; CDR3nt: TGCGCCAGCAGTGACTCTCCGGTGGGAGGTTACAATGAGCAGTTCTTC
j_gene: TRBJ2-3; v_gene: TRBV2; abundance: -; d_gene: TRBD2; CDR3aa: CASSEEGTTTQYF; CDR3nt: TGTGCCAGCAGTGAAGAAGGGACTACTACGCAGTATTTT
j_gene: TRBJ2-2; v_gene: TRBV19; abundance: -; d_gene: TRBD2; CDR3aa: CASSILGLANGELFF; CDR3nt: TGTGCCAGTAGTATTCTGGGACTAGCGAACGGGGAGCTGTTTTTT
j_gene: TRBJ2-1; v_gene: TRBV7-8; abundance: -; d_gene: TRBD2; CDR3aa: CASSLEVAGYNEQFF; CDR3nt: TGTGCCAGCAGTCTGGAGGTAGCGGGGTACAATGAGCAGTTCTTC
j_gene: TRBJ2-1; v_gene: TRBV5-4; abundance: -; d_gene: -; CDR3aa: CASSLGGDNEQFF; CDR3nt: TGTGCCAGCAGCTTGGGGGGGGACAATGAGCAGTTCTTC
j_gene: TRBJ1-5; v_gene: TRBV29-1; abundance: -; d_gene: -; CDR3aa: CSVRDSGNQPQHF; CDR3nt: TGCAGCGTTCGAGATTCGGGCAATCAGCCCCAGCATTTT
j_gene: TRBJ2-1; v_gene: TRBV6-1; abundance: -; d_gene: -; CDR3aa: CASSPGAYNEQFF; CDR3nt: TGTGCCAGCAGTCCGGGAGCCTACAATGAGCAGTTCTTC
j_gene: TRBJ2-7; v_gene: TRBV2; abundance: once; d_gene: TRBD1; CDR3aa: CASSDQGAIYEQYF; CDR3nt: TGTGCCAGCAGTGATCAGGGGGCGATCTACGAGCAGTACTTC
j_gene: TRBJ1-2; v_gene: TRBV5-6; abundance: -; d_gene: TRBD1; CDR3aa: CASSYSRDRGYTF; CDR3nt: TGTGCCAGCAGCTATAGCCGGGACAGGGGGTACACCTTC
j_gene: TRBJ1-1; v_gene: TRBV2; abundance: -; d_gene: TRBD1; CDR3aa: CASSERPGGTEAFF; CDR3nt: TGTGCCAGCAGTGAACGCCCAGGGGGAACTGAAGCTTTCTTT
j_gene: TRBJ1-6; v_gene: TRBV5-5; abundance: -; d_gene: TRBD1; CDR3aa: CASSSRQGANNSPLHF; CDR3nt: TGTGCCAGCAGCTCGAGACAGGGGGCCAATAATTCACCCCTCCACTTT
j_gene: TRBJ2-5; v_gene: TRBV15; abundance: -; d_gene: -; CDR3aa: CATSRASGTALETQYF; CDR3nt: TGTGCCACCAGCAGAGCTTCTGGGACTGCCCTTGAGACCCAGTACTTC
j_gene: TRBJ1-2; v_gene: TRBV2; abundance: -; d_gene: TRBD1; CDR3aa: CASSEMDRGFYGYTF; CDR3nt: TGTGCCAGCAGTGAAATGGACAGGGGTTTCTATGGCTACACCTTC
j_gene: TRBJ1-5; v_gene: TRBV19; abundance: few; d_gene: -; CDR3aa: CASSIRRNQPQHF; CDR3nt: TGTGCCAGTAGTATCCGTCGCAATCAGCCCCAGCATTTT
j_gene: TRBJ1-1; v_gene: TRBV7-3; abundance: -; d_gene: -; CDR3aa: CASSLRAGGTEAFF; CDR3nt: TGTGCCAGCAGCTTAAGGGCAGGAGGCACTGAAGCTTTCTTT
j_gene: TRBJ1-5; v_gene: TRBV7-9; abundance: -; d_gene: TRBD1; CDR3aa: CASSGDSGPKSQPQHF; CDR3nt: TGTGCCAGCAGCGGGGACAGCGGCCCTAAAAGCCAGCCCCAGCATTTT
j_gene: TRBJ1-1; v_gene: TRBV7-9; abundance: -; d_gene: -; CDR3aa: CASSLEGQGEAFF; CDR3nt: TGTGCCAGCAGCTTAGAAGGCCAGGGTGAAGCTTTCTTT
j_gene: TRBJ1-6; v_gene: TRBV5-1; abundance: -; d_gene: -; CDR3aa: CASSLPTGPNSPLHF; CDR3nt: TGCGCCAGCAGCTTACCTACAGGGCCCAATTCACCCCTCCACTTT
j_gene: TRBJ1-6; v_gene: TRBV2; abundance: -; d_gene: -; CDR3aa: CASSEPPGFNSPLHF; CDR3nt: TGTGCCAGCAGTGAACCGCCAGGCTTTAATTCACCCCTCCACTTT
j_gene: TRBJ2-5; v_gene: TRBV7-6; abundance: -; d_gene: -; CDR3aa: CASSLAGGPETQYF; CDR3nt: TGTGCCAGCAGCTTAGCGGGGGGGCCCGAGACCCAGTACTTC
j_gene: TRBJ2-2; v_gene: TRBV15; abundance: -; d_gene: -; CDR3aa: CATSRDSLYTGELFF; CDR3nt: TGTGCCACCAGCAGAGATAGTTTGTACACCGGGGAGCTGTTTTTT
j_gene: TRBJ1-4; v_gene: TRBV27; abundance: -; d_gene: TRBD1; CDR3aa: CASSGTGEREKLFF; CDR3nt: TGTGCCAGCAGCGGGACAGGGGAGAGAGAAAAACTGTTTTTT
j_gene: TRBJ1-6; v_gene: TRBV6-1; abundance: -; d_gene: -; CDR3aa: CASSATTEGSSPLHF; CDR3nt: TGTGCCAGCAGTGCGACGACTGAGGGTAGCTCACCCCTCCACTTT
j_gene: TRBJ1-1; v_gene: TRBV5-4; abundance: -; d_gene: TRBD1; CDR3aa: CASSEDRGNTEAFF; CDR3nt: TGTGCCAGCAGCGAGGACAGGGGAAACACTGAAGCTTTCTTT
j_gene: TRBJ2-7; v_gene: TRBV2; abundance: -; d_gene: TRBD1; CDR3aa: CASETGDYEQYF; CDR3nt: TGTGCCAGCGAGACAGGGGACTACGAGCAGTACTTC
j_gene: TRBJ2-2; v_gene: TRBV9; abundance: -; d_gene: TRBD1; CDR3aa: CASSPSGQGYTGELFF; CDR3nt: TGTGCCAGCAGCCCGAGCGGACAGGGGTACACCGGGGAGCTGTTTTTT
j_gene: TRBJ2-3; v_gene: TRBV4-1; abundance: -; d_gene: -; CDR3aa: CASSQAPPGRGRTDTQYF; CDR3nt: TGCGCCAGCAGCCAAGCTCCCCCGGGGCGGGGGCGCACAGATACGCAGTATTTT
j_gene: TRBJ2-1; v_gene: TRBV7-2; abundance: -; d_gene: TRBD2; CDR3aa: CASSLRLAGSNEQFF; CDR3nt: TGTGCCAGCAGCTTACGGCTAGCGGGGAGCAATGAGCAGTTCTTC
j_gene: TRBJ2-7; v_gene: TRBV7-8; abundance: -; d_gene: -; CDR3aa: CASSFNRGGGDEQYF; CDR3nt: TGTGCCAGCAGCTTTAACCGTGGAGGGGGCGACGAGCAGTACTTC
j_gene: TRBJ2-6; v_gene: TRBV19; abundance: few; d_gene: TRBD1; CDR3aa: CATYRGRGANVLTF; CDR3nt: TGTGCCACATACAGGGGACGTGGGGCCAACGTCCTGACTTTC
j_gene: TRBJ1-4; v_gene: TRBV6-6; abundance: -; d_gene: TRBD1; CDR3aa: CATAHRDRGPNEKLFF; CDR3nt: TGTGCCACCGCTCACCGGGACAGGGGGCCTAATGAAAAACTGTTTTTT
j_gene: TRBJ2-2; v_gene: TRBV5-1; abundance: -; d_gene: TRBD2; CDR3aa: CASSLGTRYTGELFF; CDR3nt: TGCGCCAGCAGCTTGGGGACTAGATACACCGGGGAGCTGTTTTTT
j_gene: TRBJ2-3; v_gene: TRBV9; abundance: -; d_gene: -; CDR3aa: CASSVEWGPSDTQYF; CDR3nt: TGTGCCAGCAGCGTAGAATGGGGCCCCTCTGATACGCAGTATTTT
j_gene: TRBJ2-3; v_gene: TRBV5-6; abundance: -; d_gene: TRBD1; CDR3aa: CASSPRDRGRHTQYF; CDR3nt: TGTGCCAGCAGCCCCAGAGACAGGGGGAGACATACGCAGTATTTT
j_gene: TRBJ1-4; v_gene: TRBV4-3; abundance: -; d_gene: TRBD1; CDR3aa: CASSQDQTGGWEKLFF; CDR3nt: TGCGCCAGCAGCCAAGATCAGACAGGGGGTTGGGAAAAACTGTTTTTT
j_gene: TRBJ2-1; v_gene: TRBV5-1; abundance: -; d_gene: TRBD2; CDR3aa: CASSLVGTSGGEQFF; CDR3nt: TGCGCCAGCAGCTTGGTTGGGACTAGCGGGGGAGAGCAGTTCTTC
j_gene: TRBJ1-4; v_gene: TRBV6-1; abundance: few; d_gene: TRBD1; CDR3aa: CASSLQGWANEKLFF; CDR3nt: TGTGCCAGCAGTCTACAGGGGTGGGCTAATGAAAAACTGTTTTTT
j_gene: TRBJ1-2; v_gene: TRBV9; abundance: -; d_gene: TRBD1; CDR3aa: CASSQRQGNRYGYTF; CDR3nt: TGTGCCAGCAGCCAACGACAGGGGAATCGCTATGGCTACACCTTC